The next 17 T cell receptor beta chains were all read from a single sample in a study of shared clonotypes between healthy human individuals. The repertoire was sequenced with immunoSEQ multiplex PCR; TCRdb's copy has only in-frame clones and lacks some. This table has around 1.1 million clones, roughly 80% appearing once. The specimen sequenced was memory CD4+ T cells from PBMCs. Subset indicated: CD45RA-negative fraction. The receptors originated from a man between 18 and 35 years old in good health. Some clones in this sample may be carry-over from other donors' samples.

The gene calls are TRBV7-3 and TRBJ2-2; maybe TRBD1 (6 bases). The CDR3 consists of 16 residues. Germline V lookup: CDR1 SGHTA, CDR2 FQGTGA. Trimming removed 5 bases at V and 1 base at J, with 14 bases between. The CDR3 DNA follows: TGTGCCAGCAGCGAACTGGGGGCAATGAACACCGGGGAGCTGTTTTTT. It yields the protein CASSELGAMNTGELFF.

In regard to this clone: Possible read error: a much larger clone is one base away. This chain joins TRBV28 and TRBJ1-1, with a tentative D call TRBD1 (5 bases). Germline values: CDR1 MDHEN, CDR2 SYDVKM. The germline V and J ends were trimmed by 5 bases and 0 bases, with 19 bases remaining between them. The CDR3 loop spans 17 amino acids. The CDR3: CASSPTIGAAMNTEAFF. CDR3 in DNA: TGTGCCAGCAGTCCTACTATAGGGGCGGCAATGAACACTGAAGCTTTCTTT.

The chain's CDR3 is CASSLVSGTGNEKLFF. The CDR3, as DNA: TGTGCCAGCAGCTTGGTCTCGGGGACAGGGAATGAAAAACTGTTTTTT. J is TRBJ1-4 and V is TRBV5-4; 9 bases match TRBD1. Trimming took 0 bases from V and 5 from J; bases not matched to a gene: 5. Looked up from germline, CDR1 is SGHNT and CDR2 is YYREEE (reference sequence). The CDR3 is made up of 16 amino acids.

The rearrangement joins TRBV30 to TRBJ1-6, with D hard to call. The CDR3 loop spans 16 amino acids. Between the trimmed V and J ends, which lost 0 bases and 3 bases, there was a span of 12 bases. The germline CDR1 and CDR2 sequences are GTSNPN and SVGIG (reference sequence). The CDR3 DNA reads as TGTGCCTGGAGTGTCGGTTGGAGCAACTATAATTCACCCCTCCACTTT. Protein sequence: CAWSVGWSNYNSPLHF.

This clone was observed a handful of times. This rearrangement joins TRBV6-6 to TRBJ2-7; D uncertain. V gave up 3 bases and J gave up 0 bases, with 9 bases separating them. The length of the CDR3 is 14 residues. The germline gives CDR1 MNHNY, CDR2 SVGAGI (reference sequence). The CDR3 protein is CASSYYGSSYEQYF. The CDR3 region has the DNA TGTGCCAGCAGTTATTACGGAAGCTCCTACGAGCAGTACTTC.

This clone was picked up a small number of times. CDR3 sequence (DNA): TGCAGCGTTGACCTCCAGAGCAATGAGCAGTTCTTC. As protein: CSVDLQSNEQFF. The gene calls are TRBV29-1 and TRBJ2-1; D gene unclear. The CDR3 consists of 12 residues. Germline loops: CDR1 SQVTM, CDR2 ANQGSEA. Trimming left V 3 bases short and J 6 bases short, with 9 bases between.

The V and J genes are TRBV19 and TRBJ2-1; 7 bases match TRBD1. Germline CDR1 is LNHDA and CDR2 is SQIVND (reference sequence). The CDR3 length is 13 residues. V was clipped by 6 bases and J by 10 bases; unmatched bases: 9. CDR3 DNA sequence: TGTGCCAGTAGCTACAGGGGCTGGAAGGAGCAGTTCTTC. Amino acids: CASSYRGWKEQFF.

The J gene is TRBJ2-2, the V gene TRBV5-1, with 10 bases aligning to TRBD2. V lost 5 bases to trimming and J lost 4 bases; unmatched junction nucleotides: 11. Germline V gene sequence: CDR1 SGHRS, CDR2 YFSETQ. The CDR3 is made up of 17 amino acids. The CDR3: CASSLDSSGSFTGELFF. As DNA, the CDR3 is TGCGCCAGCAGTCTAGATTCTAGCGGGAGTTTCACCGGGGAGCTGTTTTTT.

The chain joins TRBV7-3 to TRBJ2-7; 9 bases are shared with TRBD1. The CDR3 is made up of 15 amino acids. With 2 bases clipped from V and 3 bases from J, the junction kept 5 bases outside the gene matches. Per germline, CDR1 SGHTA and CDR2 FQGTGA. The CDR3 loop is CASSLGSGQGYEQYF. For the CDR3, the DNA is TGTGCCAGCAGCTTAGGTTCGGGACAGGGCTACGAGCAGTACTTC.

The chain uses TRBV28 and TRBJ1-2; 8 nucleotides line up with TRBD1. Germline V gives CDR1 MDHEN, CDR2 SYDVKM. V lost 2 bases and J lost 5; bases outside the gene matches: 10. CDR3 length equals 16 residues. Here the CDR3 reads CASSLGRQGAHYGYTF. The CDR3 bases are TGTGCCAGCAGTTTAGGCCGGCAGGGGGCACATTATGGCTACACCTTC.

The genes are TRBV5-1 and TRBJ2-7, with a tentative D call TRBD1 (6 bases). There are 13 residues in the CDR3. Looked up from germline, CDR1 is SGHRS and CDR2 is YFSETQ. Trimming removed 2 bases at V and 8 bases at J, with 14 bases between. The CDR3 nucleotides are TGCGCCAGCAGCTTTCGGACAGACCTACAGCAGTACTTC. Translating it yields CASSFRTDLQQYF.

This clone showed up just a few times. The chain employs TRBV5-1 and TRBJ2-1, with a possible D match to TRBD1 (6 bases). Trimming took 4 bases from V and 3 from J, leaving 14 bases between them. The CDR3 contains 15 residues. CDR1 SGHRS and CDR2 YFSETQ come from the germline V gene. Here the CDR3 reads CASSLTGSGYNEQFF. The CDR3 bases are TGCGCCAGCAGCCTGACAGGATCGGGCTACAATGAGCAGTTCTTC.

This chain uses TRBV10-3 with TRBJ2-3; maybe TRBD1 (5 bases). CDR3 size: 17 residues. Germline CDR1 and CDR2: ENHRY and SYGVKD. Trimming removed 3 bases at V and 0 bases at J, with 16 bases between. CDR3 loop: CAISEPLSTASTDTQYF. The CDR3 DNA reads TGTGCCATCAGTGAACCCCTATCGACAGCTAGCACAGATACGCAGTATTTT.

This clone was counted a single time. The chain links TRBV18 to TRBJ1-4; D is uncertain. Germline CDR1 reads KGHSH; CDR2 reads LQKENI. The CDR3 runs to 15 residues. Trimming shortened V by 6 bases and J by 0 bases, and 11 bases separated the two germline ends. DNA of the CDR3: TGTGCCAGCTCTCACGCCGGGACAACTAATGAAAAACTGTTTTTT. It encodes CASSHAGTTNEKLFF.

This chain links TRBV29-1 with TRBJ2-7; weak D call: TRBD2 (5 bases). CDR1 and CDR2 from the germline V gene are SQVTM and ANQGSEA. V lost 5 bases and J 3 bases, leaving 8 bases between the germline ends. CDR3 length: 11 residues. The CDR3 here is CSVSGNYEQYF. As DNA, the CDR3 is TGCAGCGTTAGCGGAAACTACGAGCAGTACTTC.

The chain combines TRBV28 with TRBJ2-7; weak D call: TRBD2 (7 bases). The CDR3 is made up of 15 amino acids. The germline CDR1 and CDR2 sequences are MDHEN and SYDVKM. Trimming shortened V by 5 bases and J by 2 bases, and 16 bases separated the two germline ends. The CDR3 DNA reads TGTGCCAGCAGTAGGGGGGGATCTTTGACCTACGAGCAGTACTTC. Protein sequence: CASSRGGSLTYEQYF.

This chain uses TRBV6-5 with TRBJ2-2; possible D gene TRBD1, 5 bases. Germline lookup yields CDR1 MNHEY and CDR2 SVGAGI. With 4 bases removed from V and 4 bases from J, the gap between germline ends came to 10 bases. This CDR3 region has 14 residues. For the CDR3, the DNA is TGTGCCAGCAGTTTTGGACAAGCCACCGGGGAGCTGTTTTTT. It specifies CASSFGQATGELFF.